This TCR beta chain was sequenced during a study of T cells in Graves' hyperthyroidism and ophthalmopathy. This clonotype was seen repeatedly, ten times or more. Trimming shortened V by 5 bases and J by 6 bases, and 16 bases separated the two germline ends. The CDR3 extends over 13 amino acids. Germline-derived CDR1 and CDR2 are DFQATT and SNEGSKA (reference sequence). Researchers amplified the TCR beta CDR3 regions from RNA transcripts. The primer set for the first-round RT-PCR of the TCR CDR3 was HTBI. From the multiplex PCR reads, TCRdb called clonotypes with MiXCR, one entry per CDR3 protein. The sample contains approximately 400,000 distinct CDR3 sequences, approximately 20% of which appear only once.

The sample consisted of blood. The clonotype comes from a woman between 18 and 29 years old with Graves' hyperthyroidism. This chain connects TRBV20-1 to TRBJ1-2; maybe TRBD1 (6 bases). The CDR3 sequence: CSARPQGLDGYTF. The CDR3 DNA is TGCAGTGCTCGCCCACAGGGACTGGATGGCTACACCTTC.